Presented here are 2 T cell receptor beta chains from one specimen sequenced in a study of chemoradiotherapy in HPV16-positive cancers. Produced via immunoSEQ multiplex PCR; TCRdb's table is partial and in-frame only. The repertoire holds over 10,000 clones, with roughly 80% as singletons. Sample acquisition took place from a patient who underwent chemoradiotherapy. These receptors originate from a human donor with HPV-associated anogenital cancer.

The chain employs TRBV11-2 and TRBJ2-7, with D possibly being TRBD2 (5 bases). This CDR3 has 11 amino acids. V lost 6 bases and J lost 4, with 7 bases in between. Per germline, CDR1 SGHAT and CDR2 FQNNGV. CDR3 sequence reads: CASSRGYEQYF. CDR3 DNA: TGTGCCAGCAGTCGAGGGTACGAGCAGTACTTC.

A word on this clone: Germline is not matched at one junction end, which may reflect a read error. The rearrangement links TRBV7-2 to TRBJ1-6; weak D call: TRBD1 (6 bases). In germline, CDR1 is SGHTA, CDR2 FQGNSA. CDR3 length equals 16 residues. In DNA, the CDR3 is TGTGCCAGCAGCGTAGCGGGCAGGGGTACGCGGTCACCCCTCCACTTT. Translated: CASSVAGRGTRSPLHF.